These 30 T cell receptor beta chains share one sample of origin, sequenced in a study of CD8+CD57+ T cells in acquired aplastic anemia. By flow cytometry, patients selected for sequencing had shown an expansion of CD8+CD57+ cells. TCR beta VDJ and CDR3 profiles were obtained from a genomic DNA template. TCRdb reprocessed the reads via MiXCR and lists one record per CDR3 protein. The table records just over 200,000 distinct CDR3 sequences, 65% of them present only once. Sequencing input: sorted CD4+, CD8+, or CD8+CD57+ T cells (not recorded which) from PBMCs. All receptors come from a human donor with aplastic anemia.

This chain uses TRBV14 with TRBJ2-7, with 10 bases that match TRBD1. V lost 3 bases and J lost 4; bases outside the gene matches: 9. This CDR3 has 16 amino acids. CDR1 and CDR2 (germline): SGHDN, FVKESK. CDR3 sequence reads: CASSHWDRGNVYEQYF. The CDR3 coding sequence is TGTGCCAGCAGCCATTGGGACAGGGGCAACGTTTACGAGCAGTACTTC.

The chain uses TRBV20-1 and TRBJ2-7; maybe TRBD1 (6 bases). The V and J ends lost 6 bases and 6 bases respectively, with 21 bases between them. The CDR3 consists of 14 residues. Germline CDR1 DFQATT, CDR2 SNEGSKA (reference sequence). The CDR3 DNA follows: TGCAGTGCGAAACAGGGATCTGGGGTTGGCGAGCAGTACTTC. Its protein is CSAKQGSGVGEQYF.

The rearrangement links TRBV12-3 or TRBV12-4 to TRBJ2-1; maybe TRBD2 (6 bases). CDR3 length: 17 amino acids. Trimming stripped 1 base from V and 0 bases from J, with 13 bases between. The DNA of the CDR3 is TGTGCCAGCAGTTTAGTTTGGGGCGGGACCTCCTACAATGAGCAGTTCTTC. Translated: CASSLVWGGTSYNEQFF.

In this sample, this clonotype turned up once. This chain joins TRBV19 and TRBJ1-2, with 10 bases aligning to TRBD1. V shed 4 bases, J shed 7 bases, and the junction held 9 bases outside the gene matches. The CDR3 sequence is 15 residues long. Germline-derived CDR1 and CDR2 are LNHDA and SQIVND (reference sequence). The CDR3 nucleotides are TGTGCCAGTAGTAGGGACAGGGGAAGGAGTGGTGGCTACACCTTC. It encodes CASSRDRGRSGGYTF.

The count of this clonotype is one. This chain links TRBV2 with TRBJ1-1, with 8 bases identical to TRBD1. The germline V gene has CDR1 SNHLY and CDR2 FYNNEI. J lost 7 bases, V lost 3 bases, and 7 bases had no gene match. The CDR3 sequence is 14 residues long. In DNA, the CDR3 is TGTGCCAGCAGTGAGATTTCGACAGGGGATGAAGCTTTCTTT. It encodes CASSEISTGDEAFF.

The chain combines TRBV7-2 with TRBJ2-3, with TRBD2 identical over 12 bases. There are 13 residues in the CDR3. With V trimmed by 6 bases and J by 6 bases, 1 base remained unmatched. Germline V CDR1 and CDR2: SGHTA, FQGNSA. The CDR3 DNA is TGTGCCAGCAGGACTAGCGGGAGTGATACGCAGTATTTT. Amino acid sequence: CASRTSGSDTQYF.

The V and J genes are TRBV5-1 and TRBJ1-2; D gene uncertain. This CDR3 is built from 13 residues. The germline CDR1 and CDR2 sequences are SGHRS and YFSETQ. Trimming took 5 bases from V and 4 from J, leaving 12 bases between them. CDR3 coding DNA: TGCGCCAGCAGGTCCGGACCAAGCTATGGCTACACCTTC. Amino acid sequence: CASRSGPSYGYTF.

The V call is TRBV24-1, the J call TRBJ1-5; D is uncertain. The CDR3 covers 15 residues. V dropped 5 bases and J dropped 8 bases, with 18 bases sitting between them. In germline, CDR1 is KGHDR, CDR2 SFDVKD. Here the CDR3 reads CATSALGQAGKPQHF. In DNA, the CDR3 is TGTGCCACCAGTGCTCTTGGCCAGGCTGGGAAGCCCCAGCATTTT.

This rearrangement joins TRBV12-3 or TRBV12-4 to TRBJ1-5, with 8 nucleotides matching TRBD1. The CDR3 has 14 amino acids. The V gene end was trimmed by 6 bases and the J gene end by 6 bases; junction bases not matched to a gene: 7. The CDR3 nucleotides are TGTGCCAGCAGAGCGACAGGGGATGCTCAGCCCCAGCATTTT. Translated, it gives CASRATGDAQPQHF.

V usage is TRBV20-1 and J usage is TRBJ2-7, with a possible D match to TRBD1 (6 bases). Trimming took 4 bases from V and 4 from J, leaving 8 bases between them. Germline V gene sequence: CDR1 DFQATT, CDR2 SNEGSKA (reference sequence). CDR3 size: 11 residues. As DNA, the CDR3 is TGCAGTGCTAACAGGGATTACGAGCAGTACTTC. This sequence encodes CSANRDYEQYF.

This chain uses TRBV19 with TRBJ1-1; 9 nucleotides agree with TRBD1. The CDR3 spans 14 residues. Germline values: CDR1 LNHDA, CDR2 SQIVND (reference sequence). V was clipped by 1 base and J by 11 bases; unmatched bases: 8. The CDR3 region has the DNA TGTGCCAGTAGTATAGCATGGACAGGGGTCGAGGCTTTCTTT. Translation: CASSIAWTGVEAFF.

V usage is TRBV29-1 and J usage is TRBJ2-2, with TRBD2 identical over 7 bases. The length of the CDR3 is 15 residues. Trimming removed 4 bases from V and 1 base from J; junction bases left unmatched: 6. Germline values: CDR1 SQVTM, CDR2 ANQGSEA. CDR3 protein: CSVGGAGMNTGELFF. The CDR3 DNA sequence: TGCAGCGTTGGTGGAGCGGGGATGAACACCGGGGAGCTGTTTTTT.

This clonotype occurred many times. This chain uses TRBV13 with TRBJ2-7; the D gene could be TRBD1 or TRBD2 (5 bases each). Trimming took 5 bases from V and 3 from J, leaving 17 bases between them. This CDR3 comprises 15 residues. CDR1 is PRHDT, CDR2 FYEKMQ, per germline (reference sequence). The CDR3 is CASSPRTSGRYEQYF. In DNA form, the CDR3 reads TGTGCCAGCAGCCCCCGGACCTCGGGGCGCTACGAGCAGTACTTC.

The chain links TRBV20-1 to TRBJ2-7; D is unresolved. CDR3 length: 13 residues. The V gene's germline CDR1 is DFQATT and CDR2 SNEGSKA (reference sequence). V dropped 6 bases and J dropped 0 bases, with 12 bases sitting between them. The DNA for the CDR3 is TGCAGTGCAAAGGGCCCCAGCTCCTACGAGCAGTACTTC. The encoded protein is CSAKGPSSYEQYF.

The chain carries TRBV20-1 and TRBJ2-5, with 12 bases aligning to TRBD2. Trimming took 4 bases from V and 4 from J; bases not matched to a gene: 4. This CDR3 is 14 amino acids long. Germline V gene sequence: CDR1 DFQATT, CDR2 SNEGSKA (reference sequence). This CDR3 reads CSATRLAGAETQYF. CDR3 bases: TGCAGTGCTACTCGACTAGCGGGGGCAGAGACCCAGTACTTC.

V usage is TRBV6-6 and J usage is TRBJ1-1; tentative D call: TRBD1 (6 bases). Looked up from germline, CDR1 is MNHNY and CDR2 is SVGAGI (reference sequence). V lost 7 bases to trimming and J lost 8 bases, with 17 bases between them. The CDR3 has 13 amino acids. DNA of the CDR3: TGTGCCAGCACTACGGTCACGGGACAAGAAGCTTTCTTT. Its translation is CASTTVTGQEAFF.

This clonotype appeared a few times. V and J are TRBV20-1 and TRBJ1-5; D unresolved. V was shortened by 3 bases and J by 3 bases, with 6 bases between the two germline ends. This CDR3 region has 12 residues. Germline CDR1 is DFQATT and CDR2 is SNEGSKA (reference sequence). The CDR3 coding sequence is TGCAGTGCTAGGTCGGACAATCAGCCCCAGCATTTT. Its protein product is CSARSDNQPQHF.

V usage is TRBV7-8 and J usage is TRBJ2-3; perhaps TRBD2 as D (5 bases). Germline V CDR1 and CDR2: SGHVS, FQNEAQ. V was pared by 1 base and J by 0 bases, with 20 bases between. The CDR3 spans 19 residues. CDR3 residues: CASSLEGSGVQASTDTQYF. DNA of the CDR3: TGTGCCAGCAGCTTAGAAGGTTCCGGGGTGCAGGCGAGCACAGATACGCAGTATTTT.

In its sample, this clonotype was seen many times. The chain links TRBV6-6 to TRBJ2-1; D unclear. Germline assignment: CDR1 MNHNY and CDR2 SVGAGI (reference sequence). There are 16 residues in the CDR3. The V gene lost 0 bases and the J gene lost 4 bases, with 13 bases spanning the gap. The CDR3 nucleotides read TGTGCCAGCAGTTACTCAGGTAGCCCCCAGTACAATGAGCAGTTCTTC. It codes for CASSYSGSPQYNEQFF.

This clonotype has a handful of counts. The rearrangement uses TRBV10-3 and TRBJ2-2, with 7 bases aligning to TRBD1. Germline assignment: CDR1 ENHRY and CDR2 SYGVKD. This CDR3 is built from 13 residues. The V gene end was trimmed by 6 bases and the J gene end by 4 bases; junction bases not matched to a gene: 2. The CDR3 loop is CAISTGATGELFF. The CDR3 nucleotides read TGTGCCATCAGCACAGGGGCCACCGGGGAGCTGTTTTTT.

The chain is built from TRBV15 and TRBJ2-1; the D call may be TRBD1 or TRBD2 (5 bases each). Trimming removed 3 bases from V and 2 bases from J, with 14 bases in between. The CDR3 runs to 16 residues. Germline V CDR1 and CDR2: LNHNV, YYDKDF (reference sequence). The CDR3 here is CATSSSSGQTYNEQFF. CDR3 nucleotides: TGTGCCACCAGCAGCTCCTCGGGGCAGACCTACAATGAGCAGTTCTTC. The variable domain in full, completed from reference TRBV15 and TRBJ2-1, reads DAMVIQNPRYQVTQFGKPVTLSCSQTLNHNVMYWYQQKSSQAPKLLFHYYDKDFNNEADTPDNFQSRRPNTSFCFLDIRSPGLGDTAMYLCATSSSSGQTYNEQFFGPGTRLTVL.

This clonotype has ten or more counts. J is TRBJ2-1 and V is TRBV29-1; D unresolved. CDR3 size: 14 residues. Trimming removed 1 base from V and 0 bases from J, with 7 bases in between. Germline CDR1 and CDR2: SQVTM and ANQGSEA. The CDR3 protein is CSVEGWHSYNEQFF. In DNA form, the CDR3 reads TGCAGCGTTGAAGGTTGGCACTCCTACAATGAGCAGTTCTTC.

A note on this clonotype: Compared with germline, one end of the junction differs, possibly owing to a read error. The rearrangement links TRBV13 to TRBJ2-2, with D possibly being TRBD2 (6 bases). This CDR3 is 15 amino acids long. Germline CDR1 and CDR2: PRHDT and FYEKMQ (reference sequence). The CDR3 loop is CASSGSLVSTGELFF. CDR3 DNA sequence: TGCGCCAGCAGCGGGTCACTAGTCTCCACCGGGGAGCTGTTTTTT.

In its sample, this clonotype was seen many times. CDR3 in amino acids: CASSRAGEYNEQFF. CDR3 in DNA: TGTGCCAGCAGCCGCGCGGGGGAATACAATGAGCAGTTCTTC. J is TRBJ2-1 and V is TRBV3-1, with 7 bases matching TRBD2. The CDR3 spans 14 residues. Trimming took 4 bases from V and 4 from J; bases not matched to a gene: 4. Germline V gives CDR1 LGHDT, CDR2 YNNKEL (reference sequence).

Details on this clonotype: The junction does not match germline at one end; this may be a read error. The CDR3 bases are TGTGCCAGCAGCCAAGCTGGGGGGCGAGAGGCCCAGTACTTC. It is translated as CASSQAGGREAQYF. The V call is TRBV3-1, the J call TRBJ2-5, with D tentatively TRBD1 or TRBD2 (6 bases each). Germline V gives CDR1 LGHDT, CDR2 YNNKEL (reference sequence). The CDR3 spans 14 residues.

The CDR3 here is CASSESWAGAAEKLFF. The CDR3 nucleotides are TGTGCCAGCAGTGAATCATGGGCAGGGGCAGCGGAAAAACTGTTTTTT. The genes are TRBV25-1 and TRBJ1-4; tentative D call: TRBD1 (6 bases). The germline gives CDR1 MGHDK, CDR2 SYGVNS. The V end lost 1 base, the J end lost 8 bases, and 17 bases lay between the germline ends. The CDR3 has 16 amino acids.

In this sample, this clonotype turned up once. The gene calls are TRBV2 and TRBJ2-3, with 10 bases that match TRBD2. The CDR3 length is 17 residues. Germline CDR1 and CDR2: SNHLY and FYNNEI. The J segment lost 5 bases and the V segment lost 5 bases, leaving 13 bases of the junction unmatched. CDR3: CASSPLGSGGAIDTQYF. CDR3 DNA: TGTGCCAGCAGTCCTCTAGGGAGCGGGGGGGCAATAGATACGCAGTATTTT.

The chain carries TRBV20-1 and TRBJ2-7; TRBD2 matches 11 bases. CDR3 length equals 15 residues. Germline CDR1 and CDR2: DFQATT and SNEGSKA (reference sequence). The V segment lost 5 bases and the J segment 3 bases; nucleotides outside the gene matches: 9. The CDR3 bases are TGCAGTGCTGGTTTTAGCGGGGGGGCCGACTACGAGCAGTACTTC. Translated: CSAGFSGGADYEQYF.

The chain joins TRBV10-1 to TRBJ2-7; a possible D gene is TRBD1 (6 bases). The CDR3 has 14 amino acids. V was cut by 0 bases and J by 2 bases, with 8 bases left in between. Germline V lookup: CDR1 WNHNN, CDR2 SYGVQD (reference sequence). The CDR3 DNA sequence: TGCGCCAGCAGTGAGTCGACAGGAACCTACGAGCAGTACTTC. It is translated as CASSESTGTYEQYF.

This clonotype was seen more than once but under ten times. The chain has TRBV7-6 and TRBJ2-6, with D possibly matching TRBD2 (5 bases). Germline CDR1 and CDR2: SGHVS and FNYEAQ. The CDR3 extends over 17 amino acids. Trimming cost V 2 bases and J 2 bases, with 13 bases left between them. CDR3 sequence reads: CASSLSGFRAGANVLTF. CDR3 nucleotide sequence: TGTGCCAGCAGCTTATCGGGGTTCCGGGCTGGGGCCAACGTCCTGACTTTC.